The clone carrying this T cell receptor (beta chain) was counted a few times. Its antigen remains unknown. The germline V gene has CDR1 SGHTA and CDR2 FQGNSA. The CDR3 contains 14 residues. Trimming removed 2 bases at V and 1 base at J, with 8 bases between. This record comes from a study of T cell responses to AZD1222 COVID-19 vaccine. Across the study: Pooling of second doses given at about 4 or about 12 weeks was done. Study-level results: At baseline, just six or seven AZD1222 recipients tested seropositive. Vaccination with two AZD1222 doses was followed by a rise in Spike-specific TCR breadth and depth. No day 14 peak samples; only post-peak repertoires were characterized.

The table came from immunoSEQ multiplex PCR; TCRdb's copy has only in-frame clones and leaves some out. The data show roughly 67,000 clones, about 80% seen once. This material consisted of peripheral blood, taken on day 0 of AZD1222 vaccination. This clonotype was sampled from an adult in good health. The rearrangement uses TRBV7-2 and TRBJ1-1; D gene ambiguous. CDR3 nucleotide sequence: TGTGCCAGCAGCTTAATCCACGCGAACACTGAAGCTTTCTTT. Its protein is CASSLIHANTEAFF.